Listed below are T cell receptor beta chains from one sample, sequenced in a study of T cell responses to AZD1222 COVID-19 vaccine. Repertoires were generated with immunoSEQ multiplex PCR, while TCRdb's copy carries only in-frame clones and drops some. The table records 100,000 to 150,000 clones, roughly nine tenths of them present only once. The material sequenced was peripheral blood, taken on day 0 of AZD1222 vaccination. Source of these receptors: an adult in good health. CDR3s leave out the opening cysteine and the closing phenylalanine or tryptophan. Clone sizes are given selectively: once, few, many, or a class where the clone is expanded.

v_gene: TRBV2
len: 13
j_gene: TRBJ1-1
abundance: -
CDR3aa: ASSEGFRENTEAF

v_gene: TRBV18
len: 12
j_gene: TRBJ1-2
abundance: -
CDR3aa: ASSPIAGVNGYT

v_gene: TRBV19
len: 11
j_gene: TRBJ2-7
abundance: -
CDR3aa: ASSSATGVEQY

v_gene: TRBV19
len: 13
j_gene: TRBJ2-7
abundance: -
CDR3aa: ASSIAAGVTYEQY

v_gene: TRBV6-2/TRBV6-3
len: 17
j_gene: TRBJ2-7
abundance: -
CDR3aa: ASSYPLGGSSSGAYEQY

v_gene: TRBV10-3
len: 14
j_gene: TRBJ1-5
abundance: -
CDR3aa: AISGGGVRGKGPQH

v_gene: TRBV10-3
len: 13
j_gene: TRBJ1-2
abundance: once
CDR3aa: AISGSSWTGNGYT

v_gene: TRBV30
len: 12
j_gene: TRBJ2-7
abundance: -
CDR3aa: AWEPGQGHNEQY

v_gene: TRBV30
len: 11
j_gene: TRBJ1-1
abundance: -
CDR3aa: AWSGAGPTEAF

v_gene: TRBV30
len: 10
j_gene: TRBJ2-7
abundance: few
CDR3aa: AWSASSYEQY

v_gene: TRBV7-9
len: 12
j_gene: TRBJ1-6
abundance: -
CDR3aa: ASSPGLINSPLH

v_gene: TRBV10-3
len: 9
j_gene: TRBJ1-1
abundance: -
CDR3aa: AIGKGTEAF

v_gene: TRBV18
len: 11
j_gene: TRBJ2-7
abundance: -
CDR3aa: ASSAGTNYEQY

v_gene: TRBV6-1
len: 13
j_gene: TRBJ2-7
abundance: -
CDR3aa: ASSGAGTGGYEQY

v_gene: TRBV10-3
len: 13
j_gene: TRBJ1-4
abundance: -
CDR3aa: AIMRENATNEKLF

v_gene: TRBV5-6
len: 12
j_gene: TRBJ2-3
abundance: -
CDR3aa: ASSLGSLGDTQY

v_gene: TRBV12-3/TRBV12-4
len: 11
j_gene: TRBJ1-5
abundance: -
CDR3aa: ASSLDTYQPQH

v_gene: TRBV13
len: 11
j_gene: TRBJ1-1
abundance: once
CDR3aa: ASSAEVNTEAF

v_gene: TRBV7-2
len: 10
j_gene: TRBJ1-2
abundance: -
CDR3aa: ASIGEEYGYT

v_gene: TRBV3-1/TRBV3-2
len: 13
j_gene: TRBJ2-1
abundance: -
CDR3aa: ASSQDWTSYNEQF

v_gene: TRBV28
len: 10
j_gene: TRBJ1-2
abundance: -
CDR3aa: ASSLQSGGYT

v_gene: TRBV28
len: 13
j_gene: TRBJ2-2
abundance: -
CDR3aa: ASNIQGGGTGELF

v_gene: TRBV7-3
len: 14
j_gene: TRBJ1-5
abundance: -
CDR3aa: ASSLRPKVSNQPQH

v_gene: TRBV28
len: 11
j_gene: TRBJ2-3
abundance: -
CDR3aa: ASSVTVEGTQY

v_gene: TRBV9
len: 13
j_gene: TRBJ2-3
abundance: -
CDR3aa: ASSARTGDTDTQY

v_gene: TRBV6-5
len: 12
j_gene: TRBJ2-7
abundance: -
CDR3aa: ASRAGTGAYEQY

v_gene: TRBV20-1
len: 12
j_gene: TRBJ2-5
abundance: -
CDR3aa: SASYTSGLETQY

v_gene: TRBV21-1
len: 14
j_gene: TRBJ1-4
abundance: -
CDR3aa: ASSPRVSRLNEKLF

v_gene: TRBV27
len: 14
j_gene: TRBJ2-2
abundance: -
CDR3aa: ASSSPGGRGAGELF

v_gene: TRBV28
len: 11
j_gene: TRBJ1-2
abundance: -
CDR3aa: ASSRTGNYGYT

v_gene: TRBV11-2
len: 12
j_gene: TRBJ2-5
abundance: -
CDR3aa: ASSPPAVQETQY

v_gene: TRBV6-2/TRBV6-3
len: 13
j_gene: TRBJ2-7
abundance: once
CDR3aa: ASSSFLHETYEQY

v_gene: TRBV4-1
len: 14
j_gene: TRBJ1-5
abundance: once
CDR3aa: ASSQRTTQGNQPQH

v_gene: TRBV5-8
len: 12
j_gene: TRBJ1-5
abundance: -
CDR3aa: ASSFGGDHQPQH

v_gene: TRBV28
len: 13
j_gene: TRBJ2-1
abundance: -
CDR3aa: ASSLIKGAYNEQF

v_gene: TRBV6-1
len: 15
j_gene: TRBJ2-2
abundance: -
CDR3aa: ASSELAGGVNTGELF

v_gene: TRBV30
len: 13
j_gene: TRBJ2-7
abundance: -
CDR3aa: AWSPGGTSGYEQY

v_gene: TRBV7-2
len: 12
j_gene: TRBJ2-3
abundance: -
CDR3aa: ASKETFSTDTQY

v_gene: TRBV29-1
len: 12
j_gene: TRBJ2-3
abundance: -
CDR3aa: SVVIVGARDTQY

v_gene: TRBV5-1
len: 10
j_gene: TRBJ2-7
abundance: -
CDR3aa: ASSLMNDEQY

v_gene: TRBV18
len: 10
j_gene: TRBJ2-1
abundance: -
CDR3aa: ASSPGGNEQF

v_gene: TRBV29-1
len: 11
j_gene: TRBJ1-1
abundance: few
CDR3aa: SAKDNMNTEAF